The clone carrying this T cell receptor beta chain occurred a few times. Using immunoSEQ multiplex PCR, the repertoire was profiled, and TCRdb retains in-frame clones only, with some absent. Among 80,000 to 100,000 clones, around 80% were seen once, and the ten largest hold about 10%. These data belong to a study of control samples from healthy donors and cancer patients. Germline trimming cut 7 bases from V and 3 bases from J; bases unmatched to any gene: 4. The CDR3 covers 14 residues. The germline V gene encodes CDR1 MGHRA and CDR2 YSYEKL. The sample taken for sequencing was blood. The chain employs TRBV4-1 and TRBJ1-4; TRBD1 agrees at 8 bases. This receptor was identified in a woman aged 25 to 39 in good health. The CDR3 DNA sequence: TGCGCCAGCAACGACAGGGGCGCTAATGAAAAACTGTTTTTT. Translated: CASNDRGANEKLFF.